Below are 10 T cell receptor beta chains sequenced from a single sample in a study of blood T cell repertoires in COVID-19. Profiling relied on immunoSEQ multiplex PCR, and the TCRdb table lists in-frame clones only, not all of them. The sample lists roughly 500,000 clones; around 85% were seen once. The source material was PBMCs or T cells enriched from blood (not recorded which). All receptors come from a woman aged 60 to 75 who had recovered from COVID-19.

The chain combines TRBV20-1 with TRBJ2-3; TRBD2 matches 8 bases. V lost 3 bases to trimming and J lost 1 base; unmatched junction nucleotides: 6. The CDR3 spans 15 residues. From germline, CDR1 is DFQATT and CDR2 SNEGSKA (reference sequence). CDR3 protein: CSASFPGLGTDTQYF. Here the CDR3 DNA reads TGCAGTGCTAGTTTTCCGGGACTAGGCACAGATACGCAGTATTTT.

This chain uses TRBV7-9 with TRBJ1-1; 7 bases fit TRBD1. V trimming: 5 bases; J trimming: 1 base; junction bases outside the gene matches: 4. CDR1 is SEHNR, CDR2 FQNEAQ, per germline (reference sequence). This CDR3 region has 14 residues. CDR3 region: CASSVGQENTEAFF. DNA for the CDR3: TGTGCCAGCAGCGTCGGACAGGAGAACACTGAAGCTTTCTTT.

J is TRBJ2-3 and V is TRBV10-3; 8 bases map to TRBD2. Germline CDR1 is ENHRY and CDR2 is SYGVKD. Trimming removed 10 bases from V and 2 bases from J; junction bases left unmatched: 8. This CDR3 contains 14 residues. The CDR3: CATISGADTDTQYF. In DNA, the CDR3 is TGTGCCACCATTAGCGGGGCCGACACAGATACGCAGTATTTT.

The chain links TRBV11-2 to TRBJ2-3; the match to TRBD1 covers 7 bases. V lost 3 bases and J lost 0; bases outside the gene matches: 3. CDR1 is SGHAT, CDR2 FQNNGV, per germline. This CDR3 is 15 amino acids long. CDR3 nucleotides: TGTGCCAGCAGCTTGGACAGGCTTAGCACAGATACGCAGTATTTT. Translation: CASSLDRLSTDTQYF.

The rearrangement joins TRBV10-2 to TRBJ1-1; D is ambiguous. Between the trimmed V and J ends, which lost 4 bases and 1 base, there was a span of 13 bases. CDR3 size: 15 residues. Germline V gives CDR1 WSHSY, CDR2 SAAADI. The CDR3 loop reads CASSVSQAKNTEAFF. CDR3 DNA: TGCGCCAGCAGTGTTTCGCAGGCCAAGAACACTGAAGCTTTCTTT.

This chain connects TRBV12-3 or TRBV12-4 to TRBJ1-2; D is uncertain. V lost 6 bases to trimming and J lost 6 bases, with 5 bases between them. This CDR3 region has 10 residues. CDR3 region: CASSRDGYTF. CDR3 nucleotide sequence: TGTGCCAGCAGCCGGGATGGCTACACCTTC.

V gene TRBV5-4 combines with J gene TRBJ2-3, with 10 bases aligning to TRBD2. Germline-derived CDR1 and CDR2 are SGHNT and YYREEE (reference sequence). The CDR3 contains 14 residues. V was clipped by 7 bases and J by 5 bases; unmatched bases: 7. The CDR3 DNA reads TGTGCCAGCCGGGTAGCGGGGGGCCGAGATACGCAGTATTTT. Encoded protein: CASRVAGGRDTQYF.

This chain uses TRBV5-1 with TRBJ2-2, with TRBD1 matching 8 bases. V lost 2 bases to trimming and J lost 5 bases; unmatched junction nucleotides: 5. Germline V gives CDR1 SGHRS, CDR2 YFSETQ. CDR3 length equals 15 residues. The CDR3 DNA follows: TGCGCCAGCAGCTTCAGGGGGCGTGAGACCGGGGAGCTGTTTTTT. This sequence encodes CASSFRGRETGELFF.

This sequence joins TRBV10-3 and TRBJ1-2, with D perhaps TRBD1 (5 bases). V was pared by 3 bases and J by 7 bases, with 12 bases between. CDR1 is ENHRY and CDR2 is SYGVKD in the germline V gene. This CDR3 has 13 amino acids. The CDR3 DNA reads TGTGCCATCAGTGACGGCAGGGATTCTGGCTACACCTTC. This gives the protein CAISDGRDSGYTF.

The table lists this clone with a count of one. The gene calls are TRBV5-1 and TRBJ2-2; 7 bases map to TRBD2. The J segment lost 1 base and the V segment lost 2 bases, leaving 2 bases of the junction unmatched. This CDR3 is built from 15 residues. Per the germline V gene, CDR1 is SGHRS and CDR2 is YFSETQ. The CDR3 DNA reads as TGCGCCAGCAGCTTAGCGGGGAAGAACACCGGGGAGCTGTTTTTT. Translated, it gives CASSLAGKNTGELFF.